The rows below give T cell receptor beta chains drawn from one sample of a study of Ad26.COV2.S vaccination and SARS-CoV-2 variants. TCRdb keeps only in-frame clones here, not all; method: immunoSEQ multiplex PCR. Of 410,000 or so clones listed, approximately 90% are singletons. Sequenced here: peripheral blood, sampled in a trial of Ad26.COV2.S vaccine versus placebo. The receptor set was obtained from a person between 18 and 60 years old who received the Ad26.COV2.S COVID-19 vaccine or a placebo. Each CDR3 is given with its conserved first and last residue.

v_gene,CDR3aa
TRBV30,CAWSGQRTDTQYF
TRBV7-9,CASSLGQGLTGNTIYF
TRBV4-3,CASSQDRTSGQPQHF
TRBV5-4,CASSLVGRGGETQYF
TRBV27,CASSTPSTDTQYF
TRBV5-4,CASSRTGATNEKLFF
TRBV7-9,CASSLLTSGRAQETQYF
TRBV19,CASSIGQGGANYGYTF
TRBV28,CASSLGTADTEAFF
TRBV9,CASSVGATPNSPLHF
TRBV19,CASSIRASGRGYEQYF
TRBV10-2,CASRRQNYEQYF
TRBV5-4,CASSYGRGRDYGYTF
TRBV30,CAWRGYYGYTF